This T cell receptor (beta chain) originates from a study of tissue T cells after allogeneic stem cell transplantation. Study-level findings and limits: Anatomically similar tissues had similar TCR repertoires within each patient. Tissue-detected TCR repertoire was only partly captured by blood and spleen T cells.

Of note for this clone: Its antigen remains unidentified. The gene names here belong to mouse. Read data end 1 residue before the CDR3 end; the end is taken from the germline J gene.

This sample's time point: mouse harvest day 14 after allogeneic transplant. Mouse grafts combined 10^7 T-cell-depleted bone marrow cells with 10^6 splenic CD5+ T cells. Measured with immunoSEQ multiplex PCR; TCRdb has only the in-frame clones, and not every one. The sample has over 7,000 clones, under 35% seen once. The CDR3 consists of 16 residues. The germline V gene encodes CDR1 KGHTA and CDR2 FQNQQP. The clonotype originates from a female BALB/c mouse given C57BL/6 T cells with graft-versus-host disease after an allogeneic hematopoietic cell transplant. V usage is TRBV23 and J usage is TRBJ2-1; the table's D call TRBD1 went unverified against the DNA. Sequenced: skin. Here the CDR3 reads CSSSQSSRGPYAEQFF. The CDR3 bases that were read are TGCTCCAGCAGTCAATCCTCCAGGGGGCCCTATGCTGAGCAGTTC.